This T cell receptor beta chain derives from a study of T-cell reconstitution after alpha-beta-depleted transplantation in children. Unique molecular identifiers tagged the TCRbeta library. TCRdb processed the PCR reads anew with MiXCR; each CDR3 protein has one entry. The sample holds 350,000 to 400,000 distinct CDR3 sequences; roughly 21% are singletons and the top ten take approximately 3.9%. This CDR3 comprises 17 residues. Germline V lookup: CDR1 LNHNV, CDR2 YYDKDF (reference sequence). V trimming: 0 bases; J trimming: 2 bases; junction bases outside the gene matches: 8. The TCR comes from a human donor who donated a stem cell graft to a child with acute myeloid leukemia. The J gene is TRBJ2-7, the V gene TRBV15, with 9 nucleotides matching TRBD2. The material was PBMCs from the stem cell graft donor, obtained from the stem cell graft. The CDR3 region is CATSRDKVAGAPYEQYF. In DNA, the CDR3 is TGTGCCACCAGCAGAGATAAGGTAGCGGGAGCCCCCTACGAGCAGTACTTC. Together with reference TRBV15 and TRBJ2-7, the CDR3 gives the full variable domain: DAMVIQNPRYQVTQFGKPVTLSCSQTLNHNVMYWYQQKSSQAPKLLFHYYDKDFNNEADTPDNFQSRRPNTSFCFLDIRSPGLGDTAMYLCATSRDKVAGAPYEQYFGPGTRLTVT.